The 29 T cell receptor beta chains below were found in one sample sequenced in a study of identical twins. TCRdb reanalysed the 5' RACE reads using MiXCR and keeps one entry per CDR3 protein. The sample carries 700,000 to 950,000 distinct CDR3 sequences, more than 9% recorded once. These data were also filed under a second study, of yellow fever vaccine responses in identical twins.

The sample comprised PBMCs. These receptors were collected from a woman between 18 and 30 years old in good health.

This clonotype occurred a few times. This chain uses TRBV10-3 with TRBJ2-7; D possibly corresponds to TRBD1 (6 bases). V was cut by 4 bases and J by 4 bases, with 17 bases left in between. Germline CDR1 and CDR2: ENHRY and SYGVKD. This CDR3 has 15 amino acids. CDR3 DNA: TGTGCCATCAGTGGCACCGGGACAAATAGTTACGAGCAGTACTTC. Amino acid sequence: CAISGTGTNSYEQYF.

This clonotype turned up a few times. At one boundary the junction diverges from the germline segment, which might be a read error. The chain is built from TRBV20-1 and TRBJ2-3; D remains ambiguous. The CDR3 runs to 13 residues. In germline, CDR1 is DFQATT, CDR2 SNEGSKA (reference sequence). This CDR3 reads CSASLPGTVTQYF. The CDR3 bases are TGCAGTGCTAGTCTACCGGGTACAGTTACGCAGTATTTT.

The V gene is TRBV7-9, the J gene TRBJ2-1; 12 bases line up with TRBD1. CDR3 length equals 15 residues. Germline trimming cut 2 bases from V and 9 bases from J; bases unmatched to any gene: 5. CDR1 and CDR2 (germline): SEHNR, FQNEAQ (reference sequence). CDR3 residues: CASSLPGQGATEQFF. As DNA, the CDR3 is TGTGCCAGCAGCTTACCGGGACAGGGGGCTACTGAGCAGTTCTTC.

This sequence joins TRBV7-6 and TRBJ2-6; D is unclear. Trimming removed 1 base at V and 0 bases at J, with 7 bases between. The CDR3 is made up of 16 amino acids. The germline V gene encodes CDR1 SGHVS and CDR2 FNYEAQ. CDR3 amino acids: CASSLGWSSGANVLTF. The CDR3 nucleotides are TGTGCCAGCAGCTTAGGCTGGAGCTCTGGGGCCAACGTCCTGACTTTC. Full variable domain (remainder filled in from reference TRBV7-6 and TRBJ2-6): GAGVSQSPRYKVTKRGQDVALRCDPISGHVSLYWYRQALGQGPEFLTYFNYEAQQDKSGLPNDRFSAERPEGSISTLTIQRTEQRDSAMYRCASSLGWSSGANVLTFGAGSRLTVL.

This clonotype was observed a few times. Since no conserved phenylalanine or tryptophan closes the CDR3, a read error is the likely cause. The DNA is omitted, as the CDR3 cannot be located on it reliably, and the CDR3 follows TCRdb's listing. The CDR3 protein is CASSPGGGGPTLQL. The genes are TRBV5-1 and TRBJ2-1; the table's TRBD2 call for D was not verified on the DNA. Germline V gene lookup returns CDR1 SGHRS and CDR2 YFSETQ. Counting both end residues, the CDR3 totals 14 amino acids.

This clonotype has a handful of counts. The V and J genes are TRBV7-9 and TRBJ1-4, with a possible D match to TRBD1 (5 bases). Germline loops: CDR1 SEHNR, CDR2 FQNEAQ (reference sequence). Trimming cost V 1 base and J 6 bases, with 12 bases left between them. The CDR3 has 15 amino acids. The CDR3 DNA follows: TGTGCCAGCAGCTTAGGGCAGGGAGGCCATGAAAAACTGTTTTTT. Translation: CASSLGQGGHEKLFF. Variable domain in full (rest from reference TRBV7-9 and TRBJ1-4): DTGVSQNPRHKITKRGQNVTFRCDPISEHNRLYWYRQTLGQGPEFLTYFQNEAQLEKSRLLSDRFSAERPKGSFSTLEIQRTEQGDSAMYLCASSLGQGGHEKLFFGSGTQLSVL.

This chain uses TRBV7-9 with TRBJ1-1; 11 bases fit TRBD1. The CDR3 runs 15 residues. The V and J ends lost 5 bases and 3 bases, in that order; junction bases with no gene match: 5. Germline V gene data show CDR1 as SEHNR and CDR2 as FQNEAQ (reference sequence). This CDR3 is CASSPGQGADTEAFF. The DNA of the CDR3 is TGTGCCAGCAGCCCTGGACAGGGGGCTGACACTGAAGCTTTCTTT.

Details on this clonotype: Being one base from a much bigger clone, this may be a read error. Here the CDR3 reads CASSPLSWCDGYTF. CDR3 coding DNA: TGCGCCAGCAGCCCACTCTCGTGGTGTGATGGCTACACCTTC. V and J are TRBV4-1 and TRBJ1-2, with no clear D. V shed 4 bases and J shed 6 bases, with 15 bases lying between them. Per germline, CDR1 MGHRA and CDR2 YSYEKL. CDR3 length: 14 amino acids.

A few counts support this clonotype. The V gene is TRBV7-8, the J gene TRBJ2-7; D ambiguous. CDR3 size: 13 residues. The germline gives CDR1 SGHVS, CDR2 FQNEAQ. Trimming shortened V by 5 bases and J by 7 bases, and 15 bases separated the two germline ends. For the CDR3, the DNA is TGTGCCAGCAGCCCTGGTTCAGATCCGGAGCAGTACGTC. Its translation is CASSPGSDPEQYV.

This clonotype was observed a handful of times. The chain is built from TRBV7-8 and TRBJ1-4; D unresolved. Trimming left V 5 bases short and J 0 bases short, with 13 bases between. Germline CDR1 is SGHVS and CDR2 is FQNEAQ. The CDR3 extends over 16 amino acids. The chain's CDR3 is CASSGRRVPTNEKLFF. As DNA, the CDR3 is TGTGCCAGCAGCGGCCGCCGGGTACCAACTAATGAAAAACTGTTTTTT.

This clonotype has only a few counts. The chain joins TRBV7-2 to TRBJ1-5; D unclear. Germline V gene data show CDR1 as SGHTA and CDR2 as FQGNSA. This CDR3 has 14 residues. V was clipped by 0 bases and J by 5 bases, with 8 bases between them. The CDR3, as DNA: TGTGCCAGCAGCTTAGCACGAGGGTATCAGCCCCAGCATTTT. Its protein product is CASSLARGYQPQHF. The full variable domain, with the rest looked up from reference TRBV7-2 and TRBJ1-5, is GAGVSQSPSNKVTEKGKDVELRCDPISGHTALYWYRQSLGQGLEFLIYFQGNSAPDKSGLPSDRFSAERTGGSVSTLTIQRTQQEDSAVYLCASSLARGYQPQHFGDGTRLSIL.

The chain links TRBV19 to TRBJ2-1, with a weak D call TRBD2 (6 bases). The ends were cut back, 6 bases at V and 6 bases at J, with 15 bases in the middle. In germline, CDR1 is LNHDA, CDR2 SQIVND (reference sequence). The CDR3 length is 14 residues. In DNA form, the CDR3 reads TGTGCCAGTAGGGACTTCGGGGGTTCCAATGAGCAGTTCTTC. Translation gives CASRDFGGSNEQFF.

This clonotype has only a few counts. The J gene is TRBJ2-1, the V gene TRBV28; 13 nucleotides line up with TRBD2. The germline V gene encodes CDR1 MDHEN and CDR2 SYDVKM. With 5 bases clipped from V and 9 bases from J, the junction kept 7 bases outside the gene matches. The CDR3 is 15 residues long. CDR3 DNA: TGTGCCAGCAGTCGAGGGACTAGCGGGATCCCTGAGCAGTTCTTC. Its translation is CASSRGTSGIPEQFF.

This clonotype was counted between two and nine times. This chain links TRBV20-1 with TRBJ2-1, with unresolved D. The V gene lost 0 bases and the J gene lost 1 base, with 13 bases spanning the gap. The CDR3 contains 16 residues. Germline V gene lookup returns CDR1 DFQATT and CDR2 SNEGSKA (reference sequence). CDR3 protein: CSAREGGEWSYNEQFF. The CDR3, as DNA: TGCAGTGCTAGAGAGGGCGGTGAGTGGTCCTACAATGAGCAGTTCTTC.

This clonotype was picked up many times. V usage is TRBV3-1 and J usage is TRBJ2-3; unclear D gene. Looked up from germline, CDR1 is LGHDT and CDR2 is YNNKEL (reference sequence). This CDR3 is built from 14 residues. The V end was cut by 1 base, the J end by 0 bases, with 5 bases between. The CDR3 nucleotides are TGTGCCAGCAGCCAAGGGCCTAGCACAGATACGCAGTATTTT. Its protein is CASSQGPSTDTQYF.

The chain joins TRBV5-1 to TRBJ2-1; no definite D call. CDR1 SGHRS and CDR2 YFSETQ come from the germline V gene. The V end was cut by 0 bases, the J end by 7 bases, with 14 bases between. CDR3 length: 15 amino acids. The chain's CDR3 is CASSLGGPYGNEQFF. CDR3 nucleotide sequence: TGCGCCAGCAGCTTGGGTGGCCCCTACGGGAATGAGCAGTTCTTC.

The genes are TRBV6-1 and TRBJ2-5; 11 bases fit TRBD2. V lost 5 bases to trimming and J lost 1 base; unmatched junction nucleotides: 6. CDR3 size: 16 residues. Germline V CDR1 and CDR2: MNHNS, SASEGT. The CDR3 protein is CASSQGTSGRQETQYF. CDR3 in DNA: TGTGCCAGCAGTCAGGGGACTAGCGGACGCCAAGAGACCCAGTACTTC.

This clonotype appeared a few times. V is TRBV27 and J is TRBJ2-7; 10 bases are shared with TRBD2. Per the germline V gene, CDR1 is MNHEY and CDR2 is SMNVEV (reference sequence). V lost 3 bases, J lost 4 bases, and 6 bases stayed unmatched. CDR3 length: 15 amino acids. The CDR3 here is CASSFLLAGVYEQYF. CDR3 bases: TGTGCCAGCAGTTTCTTGCTAGCGGGAGTTTACGAGCAGTACTTC.

V is TRBV7-7 and J is TRBJ2-5, with D perhaps TRBD1 (5 bases). Trimming took 5 bases from V and 4 from J, leaving 17 bases between them. Germline V lookup: CDR1 SSHAT, CDR2 FNYEAQ (reference sequence). The CDR3 contains 15 residues. The CDR3 region has the DNA TGTGCCAGCAGCCCAGCCAGGGAAGGGCGAGAGACCCAGTACTTC. This translates into CASSPAREGRETQYF.

This clonotype was seen ten or more times. A junction boundary mismatches the germline segment, possibly from a read error. The chain has TRBV12-3 or TRBV12-4 and TRBJ2-4, with TRBD2 identical over 11 bases. The CDR3 loop spans 13 amino acids. The CDR3 DNA reads as TGTGCCAGCAGTGTAGCGGGGGGGCCCCTGGTGTACTTC. Translation: CASSVAGGPLVYF.

This clonotype has only a few counts. The chain carries TRBV20-1 and TRBJ2-3; 7 positions match TRBD2. V shed 3 bases and J 4 bases; nucleotides not matched to a gene: 7. This CDR3 is built from 14 residues. Germline V gives CDR1 DFQATT, CDR2 SNEGSKA (reference sequence). CDR3 DNA: TGCAGTGCTAGGAGAGCGGGGAGCTCAGATACGCAGTATTTT. It codes for CSARRAGSSDTQYF.

The CDR3 bases are TGCAGTGCTAGAGAAGGGACAGCATCCTACGAGCAGTACTTC. It encodes CSAREGTASYEQYF. The J gene is TRBJ2-7, the V gene TRBV20-1, with 7 bases fitting TRBD1. From germline, CDR1 is DFQATT and CDR2 SNEGSKA (reference sequence). After removal of 0 bases from V and 1 base from J, the junction contained 3 bases not matched to a gene. CDR3 length equals 14 residues.

This clonotype was detected only a few times. The rearrangement joins TRBV12-3 or TRBV12-4 to TRBJ2-1; 7 bases are shared with TRBD2. CDR3 length equals 17 residues. With V trimmed by 7 bases and J by 0 bases, 12 bases remained unmatched. The CDR3 reads CASKTRWGGYSYNEQFF. As DNA, the CDR3 is TGTGCCAGCAAGACTAGATGGGGGGGGTACTCCTACAATGAGCAGTTCTTC.

On this clonotype: This may be a read error, as it is one base from a much larger clone. This chain connects TRBV3-1 to TRBJ2-5, with 11 bases identical to TRBD2. Germline V gene data show CDR1 as LGHDT and CDR2 as YNNKEL (reference sequence). This CDR3 is 15 amino acids long. Trimming took 5 bases from V and 3 from J; bases not matched to a gene: 5. The CDR3 loop reads CASSSVAGGEETQYF. The CDR3 DNA follows: TGTGCCAGCAGCTCAGTAGCGGGAGGGGAAGAGACCCAGTACTTC.

The chain combines TRBV5-5 with TRBJ2-7; D gene uncertain. Germline V gives CDR1 SGHKS, CDR2 YYEKEE (reference sequence). This CDR3 has 13 amino acids. The germline V and J ends were trimmed by 4 bases and 6 bases, with 14 bases remaining between them. CDR3 sequence (DNA): TGTGCCAGCAGCCTAGGCCTGACGGGCGAGCAGTACGTC. Amino acids: CASSLGLTGEQYV.

Ten or more counts support this clonotype. This CDR3 reads CASSPSPTSDEQFF. DNA for the CDR3: TGTGCCAGCAGTCCGTCCCCCACCTCTGATGAGCAGTTCTTC. The rearrangement uses TRBV12-3 or TRBV12-4 and TRBJ2-1; no clear D. This CDR3 comprises 14 residues. The V end lost 5 bases, the J end lost 8 bases, and 16 bases lay between the germline ends.

This clonotype has just a few counts. The chain recombines TRBV11-2 with TRBJ2-1; 9 positions agree with TRBD2. Trimming at V came to 0 bases and at J to 2 bases, leaving 11 bases not matched to a gene. This CDR3 is 19 amino acids long. The V gene's germline CDR1 is SGHAT and CDR2 FQNNGV. Here the CDR3 reads CASSLDSSGGPPPYNEQFF. The CDR3 region has the DNA TGTGCCAGCAGCTTAGATTCCAGCGGGGGGCCACCACCCTACAATGAGCAGTTCTTC.

This clonotype was detected ten times or more. The J gene is TRBJ2-1, the V gene TRBV2; no firm D call. This CDR3 contains 12 residues. From germline, CDR1 is SNHLY and CDR2 FYNNEI. V dropped 6 bases and J dropped 3 bases, with 6 bases sitting between them. The CDR3 protein is CASSDRYNEQFF. CDR3 nucleotides: TGTGCCAGCAGCGACCGCTACAATGAGCAGTTCTTC. Full variable domain (outside the CDR3, taken from reference TRBV2 and TRBJ2-1): EPEVTQTPSHQVTQMGQEVILRCVPISNHLYFYWYRQILGQKVEFLVSFYNNEISEKSEIFDDQFSVERPDGSNFTLKIRSTKLEDSAMYFCASSDRYNEQFFGPGTRLTVL.

The table lists this clonotype with a few counts. The chain combines TRBV28 with TRBJ2-3; unclear D gene. The germline CDR1 and CDR2 sequences are MDHEN and SYDVKM. The CDR3 extends over 14 amino acids. V shed 6 bases and J shed 2 bases, with 12 bases lying between them. The DNA of the CDR3 is TGTGCCAGCAGCCGACGGCAACACACAGATACGCAGTATTTT. It codes for CASSRRQHTDTQYF. Full variable domain (missing parts from reference TRBV28 and TRBJ2-3): DVKVTQSSRYLVKRTGEKVFLECVQDMDHENMFWYRQDPGLGLRLIYFSYDVKMKEKGDIPEGYSVSREKKERFSLILESASTNQTSMYLCASSRRQHTDTQYFGPGTRLTVL.